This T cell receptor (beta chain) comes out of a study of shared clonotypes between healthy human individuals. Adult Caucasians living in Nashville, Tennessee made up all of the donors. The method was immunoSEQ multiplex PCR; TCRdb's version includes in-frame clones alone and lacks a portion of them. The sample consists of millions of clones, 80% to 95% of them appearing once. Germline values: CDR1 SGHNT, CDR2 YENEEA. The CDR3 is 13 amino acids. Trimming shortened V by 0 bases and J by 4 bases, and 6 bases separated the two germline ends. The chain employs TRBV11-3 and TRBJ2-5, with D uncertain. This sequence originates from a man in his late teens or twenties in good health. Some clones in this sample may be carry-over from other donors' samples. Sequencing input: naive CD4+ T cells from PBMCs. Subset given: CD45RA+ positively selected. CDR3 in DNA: TGTGCCAGCAGCTTAGATTCGGGAGAGACCCAGTACTTC. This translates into CASSLDSGETQYF.